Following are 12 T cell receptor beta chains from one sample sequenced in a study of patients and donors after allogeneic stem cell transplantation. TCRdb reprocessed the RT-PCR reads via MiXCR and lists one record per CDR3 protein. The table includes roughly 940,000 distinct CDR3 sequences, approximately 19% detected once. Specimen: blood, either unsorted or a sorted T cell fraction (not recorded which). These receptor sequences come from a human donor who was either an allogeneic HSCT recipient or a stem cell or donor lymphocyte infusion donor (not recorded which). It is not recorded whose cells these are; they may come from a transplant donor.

The DNA of the CDR3 is TGTGCCAGCAGCTTCATACCGGGACTAGCTAACCATGCCAAAAACATTCAGTACTTC. The encoded protein is CASSFIPGLANHAKNIQYF. This chain uses TRBV11-2 with TRBJ2-4; TRBD2 matches at 9 bases. Germline CDR1 is SGHAT and CDR2 is FQNNGV. This CDR3 has 19 residues. The trim removed 3 bases at V and 1 base at J, leaving 13 bases unmatched.

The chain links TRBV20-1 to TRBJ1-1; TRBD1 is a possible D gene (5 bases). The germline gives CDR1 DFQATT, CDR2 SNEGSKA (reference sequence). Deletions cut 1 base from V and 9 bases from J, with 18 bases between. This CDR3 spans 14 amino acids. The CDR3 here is CSARAQVPGTQAFF. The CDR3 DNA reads TGCAGTGCTAGAGCCCAGGTCCCCGGGACTCAAGCTTTCTTT.

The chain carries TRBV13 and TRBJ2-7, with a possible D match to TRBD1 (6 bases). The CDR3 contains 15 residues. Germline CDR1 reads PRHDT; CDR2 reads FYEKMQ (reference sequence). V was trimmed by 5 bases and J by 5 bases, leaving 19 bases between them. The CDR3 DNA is TGTGCCAGCAGCCCCCAGGGACATGGGGAACACGAGCAGTACTTC. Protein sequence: CASSPQGHGEHEQYF.

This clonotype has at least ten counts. CDR3 nucleotide sequence: TGCAGCGTTGAGGACAGCGGTAATGGCTACACCTTC. Its translation: CSVEDSGNGYTF. V usage is TRBV29-1 and J usage is TRBJ1-2, with a tentative D call TRBD1 (6 bases). The ends were cut back, 3 bases at V and 6 bases at J, with 11 bases in the middle. Germline lookup yields CDR1 SQVTM and CDR2 ANQGSEA. The CDR3 consists of 12 residues.

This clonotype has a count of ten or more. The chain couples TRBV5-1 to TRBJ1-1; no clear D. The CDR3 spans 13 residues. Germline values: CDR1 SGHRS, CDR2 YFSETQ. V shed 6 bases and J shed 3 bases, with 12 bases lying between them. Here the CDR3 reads CASKRVTDTEAFF. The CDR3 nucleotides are TGCGCCAGCAAAAGGGTAACGGACACTGAAGCTTTCTTT.

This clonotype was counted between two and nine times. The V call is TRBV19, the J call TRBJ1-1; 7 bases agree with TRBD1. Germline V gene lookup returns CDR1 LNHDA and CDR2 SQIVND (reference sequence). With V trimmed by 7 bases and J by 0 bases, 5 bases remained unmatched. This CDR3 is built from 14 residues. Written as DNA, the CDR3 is TGTGCCAGTATGAAACAGGGGATGAACACTGAAGCTTTCTTT. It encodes CASMKQGMNTEAFF.

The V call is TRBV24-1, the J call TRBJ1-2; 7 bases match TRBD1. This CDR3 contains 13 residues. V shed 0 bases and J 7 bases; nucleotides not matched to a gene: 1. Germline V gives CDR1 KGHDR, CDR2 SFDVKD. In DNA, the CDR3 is TGTGCCACCAGTGATTTGGAGGGGGCTGGCTACACCTTC. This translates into CATSDLEGAGYTF.

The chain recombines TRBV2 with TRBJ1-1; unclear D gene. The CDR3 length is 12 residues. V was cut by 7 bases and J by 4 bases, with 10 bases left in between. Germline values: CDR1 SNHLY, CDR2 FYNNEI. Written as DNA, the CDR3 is TGTGCCAGCACGGGGTATCCCACTGAAGCTTTCTTT. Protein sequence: CASTGYPTEAFF.

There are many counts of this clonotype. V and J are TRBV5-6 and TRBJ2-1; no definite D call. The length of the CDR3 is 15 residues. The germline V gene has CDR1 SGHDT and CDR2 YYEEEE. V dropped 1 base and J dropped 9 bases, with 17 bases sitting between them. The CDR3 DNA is TGTGCCAGCAGCTTGAGACGGGCCGCGTCACCTGAGCAGTTCTTC. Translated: CASSLRRAASPEQFF.

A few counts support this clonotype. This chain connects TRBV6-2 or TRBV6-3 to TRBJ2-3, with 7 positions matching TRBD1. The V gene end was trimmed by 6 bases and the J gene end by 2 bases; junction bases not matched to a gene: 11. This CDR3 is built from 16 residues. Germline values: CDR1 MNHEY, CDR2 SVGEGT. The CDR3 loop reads CASSDLRGRDTDTQYF. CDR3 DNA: TGTGCCAGCAGCGACCTGAGGGGGCGCGACACAGATACGCAGTATTTT.

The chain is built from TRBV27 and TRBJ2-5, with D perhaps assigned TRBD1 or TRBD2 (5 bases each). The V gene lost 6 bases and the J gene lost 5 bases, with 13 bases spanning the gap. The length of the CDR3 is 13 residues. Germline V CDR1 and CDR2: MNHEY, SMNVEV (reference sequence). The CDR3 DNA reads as TGTGCCAGCAGACCTAGGGACGTGGAGACCCAGTACTTC. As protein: CASRPRDVETQYF.

CDR3 sequence: CASSGTSGSSRDTQYF. DNA of the CDR3: TGTGCCAGCAGTGGGACTAGCGGGAGTAGTAGAGATACGCAGTATTTT. The chain is built from TRBV12-3 or TRBV12-4 and TRBJ2-3; TRBD2 aligns across 14 bases. Trimming removed 5 bases from V and 5 bases from J; junction bases left unmatched: 6. This CDR3 region has 16 residues.